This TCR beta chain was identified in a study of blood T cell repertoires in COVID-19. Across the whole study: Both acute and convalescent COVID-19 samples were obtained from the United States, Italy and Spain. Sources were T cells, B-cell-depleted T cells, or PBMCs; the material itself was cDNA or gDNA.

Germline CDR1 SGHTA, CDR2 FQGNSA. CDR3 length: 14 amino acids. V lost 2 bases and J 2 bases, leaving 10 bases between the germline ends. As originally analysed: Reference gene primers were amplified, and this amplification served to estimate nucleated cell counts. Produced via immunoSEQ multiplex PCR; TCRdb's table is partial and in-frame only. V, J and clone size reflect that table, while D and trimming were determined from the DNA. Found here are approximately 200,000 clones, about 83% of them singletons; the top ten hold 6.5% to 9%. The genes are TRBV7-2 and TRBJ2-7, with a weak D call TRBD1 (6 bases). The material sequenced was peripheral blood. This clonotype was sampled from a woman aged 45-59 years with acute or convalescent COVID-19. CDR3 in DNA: TGTGCCAGCAGCTTAAGTCAGGGGCCCTACGAGCAGTACTTC. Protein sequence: CASSLSQGPYEQYF. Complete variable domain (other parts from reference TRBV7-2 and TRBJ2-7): GAGVSQSPSNKVTEKGKDVELRCDPISGHTALYWYRQSLGQGLEFLIYFQGNSAPDKSGLPSDRFSAERTGGSVSTLTIQRTQQEDSAVYLCASSLSQGPYEQYFGPGTRLTVT.